One and the same sample provided the 15 T cell receptor beta chains below, sequenced in a study of cytomegalovirus exposure and HLA in healthy donors. PCR primers comprised 60 Vbeta and 13 Jbeta primers. Only in-frame clones appear in the TCRdb table, and some are missing; sequencing was by immunoSEQ multiplex PCR. The sample shows about 200,000 clones, roughly four fifths of them seen only once. The sample consisted of PBMCs. Every receptor here comes from a woman aged 25 to 45 in good health and CMV-seropositive.

The chain recombines TRBV6-6 with TRBJ1-2; no clear D. Germline V CDR1 and CDR2: MNHNY, SVGAGI (reference sequence). Trimming left V 0 bases short and J 7 bases short, with 9 bases between. This CDR3 has 13 residues. The DNA of the CDR3 is TGTGCCAGCAGTTACTCATATGAGGGTGGCTACACCTTC. Translated, it gives CASSYSYEGGYTF.

The chain is built from TRBV7-9 and TRBJ1-5; 11 nucleotides match TRBD1. J lost 6 bases, V lost 4 bases, and 11 bases had no gene match. The CDR3 totals 17 residues. Germline V CDR1 and CDR2: SEHNR, FQNEAQ (reference sequence). CDR3: CASSSQTGTGGSQPQHF. The DNA of the CDR3 is TGTGCCAGCAGCTCGCAAACCGGGACAGGGGGATCTCAGCCCCAGCATTTT.

This clone was seen only once. This sample also contains other DNA sequences that code for the same CDR3. The rearrangement joins TRBV6-5 to TRBJ2-3, with 8 nucleotides matching TRBD1. Germline V lookup: CDR1 MNHEY, CDR2 SVGAGI. The CDR3 totals 15 residues. V lost 5 bases to trimming and J lost 2 bases; unmatched junction nucleotides: 6. Here the CDR3 DNA reads TGTGCCAGCAGTCGACGGGGACAGGACACAGATACGCAGTATTTT. It translates to CASSRRGQDTDTQYF.

In DNA form, the CDR3 reads TGTGCCAGCAGCTTAGGGCTAGCGGGAAGAGAGACCCAGTACTTC. As protein: CASSLGLAGRETQYF. The V call is TRBV7-7, the J call TRBJ2-5; TRBD2 aligns across 9 bases. Germline-derived CDR1 and CDR2 are SSHAT and FNYEAQ (reference sequence). CDR3 length: 15 residues. J gave up 4 bases and V 1 base, and 4 bases lay outside the gene matches.

The rearrangement uses TRBV30 and TRBJ1-1; D is ambiguous. Germline V gene lookup returns CDR1 GTSNPN and CDR2 SVGIG (reference sequence). Trimming pared 1 base from V and 0 bases from J, leaving 6 bases between. The CDR3 covers 13 residues. CDR3 amino acids: CAWSASLNTEAFF. The CDR3 region has the DNA TGTGCCTGGAGTGCCAGTCTGAACACTGAAGCTTTCTTT.

This chain joins TRBV5-6 and TRBJ2-7; 12 positions agree with TRBD1. Germline lookup yields CDR1 SGHDT and CDR2 YYEEEE. This CDR3 contains 15 residues. V was clipped by 1 base and J by 3 bases; unmatched bases: 2. CDR3: CASSLRDRGRYEQYF. CDR3 in DNA: TGTGCCAGCAGCTTGAGGGACAGGGGGCGCTACGAGCAGTACTTC.

Comment on this clone: The same CDR3 arises from other DNA sequences in this sample as well. The gene calls are TRBV11-2 and TRBJ2-3; unclear D gene. V was shortened by 1 base and J by 4 bases, with 6 bases between the two germline ends. CDR3 size: 13 residues. Germline V CDR1 and CDR2: SGHAT, FQNNGV. CDR3 loop: CASSLGLPDTQYF. In nucleotides, the CDR3 is TGTGCCAGCAGCTTAGGCCTACCAGATACGCAGTATTTT.

V gene TRBV5-1 combines with J gene TRBJ1-1; perhaps TRBD1 as D (5 bases). The CDR3 extends over 11 amino acids. Per germline, CDR1 SGHRS and CDR2 YFSETQ. Between the trimmed V and J ends, which lost 2 bases and 10 bases, there was a span of 9 bases. The CDR3 DNA reads TGCGCCAGCAGCTTTGGCAGGGTAGCTTTCTTT. This sequence encodes CASSFGRVAFF.

The J gene is TRBJ1-5, the V gene TRBV19; D is possibly TRBD1 (5 bases). Germline V gene data show CDR1 as LNHDA and CDR2 as SQIVND (reference sequence). Trimming removed 0 bases at V and 3 bases at J, with 6 bases between. The CDR3 covers 14 residues. CDR3 coding DNA: TGTGCCAGTAGTATAGAAGGGGCCAATCAGCCCCAGCATTTT. Translation gives CASSIEGANQPQHF.

The V gene is TRBV4-3, the J gene TRBJ1-6; perhaps TRBD1 as D (5 bases). Between the trimmed V and J ends, which lost 0 bases and 8 bases, there was a span of 14 bases. Germline assignment: CDR1 LGHNA and CDR2 YSLEER. CDR3 length: 16 residues. The CDR3 DNA reads TGCGCCAGCAGCCAAGATCAGACCGGGGGATATTCACCCCTCCACTTT. This sequence encodes CASSQDQTGGYSPLHF.

The gene calls are TRBV10-3 and TRBJ1-2; no reliable D call. The V gene lost 10 bases and the J gene lost 0 bases, with 12 bases spanning the gap. There are 13 residues in the CDR3. Germline lookup yields CDR1 ENHRY and CDR2 SYGVKD. This chain's CDR3 is CATLLGANYGYTF. The CDR3 coding sequence is TGTGCCACGCTTCTCGGAGCTAACTATGGCTACACCTTC.

The V and J genes are TRBV14 and TRBJ2-5; no reliable D call. Trimming shortened V by 5 bases and J by 5 bases, and 9 bases separated the two germline ends. The CDR3 extends over 12 amino acids. CDR1 is SGHDN and CDR2 is FVKESK in the germline V gene. The CDR3 DNA follows: TGTGCCAGCAGCTTCCAGTGGGAGACCCAGTACTTC. Translating it yields CASSFQWETQYF. Full variable domain (rest looked up from reference TRBV14 and TRBJ2-5): EAGVTQFPSHSVIEKGQTVTLRCDPISGHDNLYWYRRVMGKEIKFLLHFVKESKQDESGMPNNRFLAERTGGTYSTLKVQPAELEDSGVYFCASSFQWETQYFGPGTRLLVL.

This clone was seen a handful of times. The J gene is TRBJ2-7, the V gene TRBV13; maybe TRBD1 (5 bases). Germline CDR1 PRHDT, CDR2 FYEKMQ (reference sequence). The CDR3 runs to 13 residues. V was clipped by 2 bases and J by 4 bases, with 9 bases between them. The CDR3 coding sequence is TGTGCCAGCAGCTTAAAGGGGTGGTACGAGCAGTACTTC. It translates to CASSLKGWYEQYF.

The gene calls are TRBV19 and TRBJ2-3; D call uncertain. Germline V lookup: CDR1 LNHDA, CDR2 SQIVND (reference sequence). V gave up 3 bases and J gave up 3 bases, with 13 bases separating them. The CDR3 length is 15 residues. Here the CDR3 DNA reads TGTGCCAGTAGTATCTCTAGAGCTGCTACAGATACGCAGTATTTT. Translated: CASSISRAATDTQYF.

V and J are TRBV29-1 and TRBJ1-3; 7 bases map to TRBD1. Germline lookup yields CDR1 SQVTM and CDR2 ANQGSEA. This CDR3 is built from 16 residues. CDR3 loop: CQGVRGRGLSGNTIYF. CDR3 in DNA: TGCCAGGGGGTGAGGGGCCGCGGCCTCTCTGGAAACACCATATATTTT.